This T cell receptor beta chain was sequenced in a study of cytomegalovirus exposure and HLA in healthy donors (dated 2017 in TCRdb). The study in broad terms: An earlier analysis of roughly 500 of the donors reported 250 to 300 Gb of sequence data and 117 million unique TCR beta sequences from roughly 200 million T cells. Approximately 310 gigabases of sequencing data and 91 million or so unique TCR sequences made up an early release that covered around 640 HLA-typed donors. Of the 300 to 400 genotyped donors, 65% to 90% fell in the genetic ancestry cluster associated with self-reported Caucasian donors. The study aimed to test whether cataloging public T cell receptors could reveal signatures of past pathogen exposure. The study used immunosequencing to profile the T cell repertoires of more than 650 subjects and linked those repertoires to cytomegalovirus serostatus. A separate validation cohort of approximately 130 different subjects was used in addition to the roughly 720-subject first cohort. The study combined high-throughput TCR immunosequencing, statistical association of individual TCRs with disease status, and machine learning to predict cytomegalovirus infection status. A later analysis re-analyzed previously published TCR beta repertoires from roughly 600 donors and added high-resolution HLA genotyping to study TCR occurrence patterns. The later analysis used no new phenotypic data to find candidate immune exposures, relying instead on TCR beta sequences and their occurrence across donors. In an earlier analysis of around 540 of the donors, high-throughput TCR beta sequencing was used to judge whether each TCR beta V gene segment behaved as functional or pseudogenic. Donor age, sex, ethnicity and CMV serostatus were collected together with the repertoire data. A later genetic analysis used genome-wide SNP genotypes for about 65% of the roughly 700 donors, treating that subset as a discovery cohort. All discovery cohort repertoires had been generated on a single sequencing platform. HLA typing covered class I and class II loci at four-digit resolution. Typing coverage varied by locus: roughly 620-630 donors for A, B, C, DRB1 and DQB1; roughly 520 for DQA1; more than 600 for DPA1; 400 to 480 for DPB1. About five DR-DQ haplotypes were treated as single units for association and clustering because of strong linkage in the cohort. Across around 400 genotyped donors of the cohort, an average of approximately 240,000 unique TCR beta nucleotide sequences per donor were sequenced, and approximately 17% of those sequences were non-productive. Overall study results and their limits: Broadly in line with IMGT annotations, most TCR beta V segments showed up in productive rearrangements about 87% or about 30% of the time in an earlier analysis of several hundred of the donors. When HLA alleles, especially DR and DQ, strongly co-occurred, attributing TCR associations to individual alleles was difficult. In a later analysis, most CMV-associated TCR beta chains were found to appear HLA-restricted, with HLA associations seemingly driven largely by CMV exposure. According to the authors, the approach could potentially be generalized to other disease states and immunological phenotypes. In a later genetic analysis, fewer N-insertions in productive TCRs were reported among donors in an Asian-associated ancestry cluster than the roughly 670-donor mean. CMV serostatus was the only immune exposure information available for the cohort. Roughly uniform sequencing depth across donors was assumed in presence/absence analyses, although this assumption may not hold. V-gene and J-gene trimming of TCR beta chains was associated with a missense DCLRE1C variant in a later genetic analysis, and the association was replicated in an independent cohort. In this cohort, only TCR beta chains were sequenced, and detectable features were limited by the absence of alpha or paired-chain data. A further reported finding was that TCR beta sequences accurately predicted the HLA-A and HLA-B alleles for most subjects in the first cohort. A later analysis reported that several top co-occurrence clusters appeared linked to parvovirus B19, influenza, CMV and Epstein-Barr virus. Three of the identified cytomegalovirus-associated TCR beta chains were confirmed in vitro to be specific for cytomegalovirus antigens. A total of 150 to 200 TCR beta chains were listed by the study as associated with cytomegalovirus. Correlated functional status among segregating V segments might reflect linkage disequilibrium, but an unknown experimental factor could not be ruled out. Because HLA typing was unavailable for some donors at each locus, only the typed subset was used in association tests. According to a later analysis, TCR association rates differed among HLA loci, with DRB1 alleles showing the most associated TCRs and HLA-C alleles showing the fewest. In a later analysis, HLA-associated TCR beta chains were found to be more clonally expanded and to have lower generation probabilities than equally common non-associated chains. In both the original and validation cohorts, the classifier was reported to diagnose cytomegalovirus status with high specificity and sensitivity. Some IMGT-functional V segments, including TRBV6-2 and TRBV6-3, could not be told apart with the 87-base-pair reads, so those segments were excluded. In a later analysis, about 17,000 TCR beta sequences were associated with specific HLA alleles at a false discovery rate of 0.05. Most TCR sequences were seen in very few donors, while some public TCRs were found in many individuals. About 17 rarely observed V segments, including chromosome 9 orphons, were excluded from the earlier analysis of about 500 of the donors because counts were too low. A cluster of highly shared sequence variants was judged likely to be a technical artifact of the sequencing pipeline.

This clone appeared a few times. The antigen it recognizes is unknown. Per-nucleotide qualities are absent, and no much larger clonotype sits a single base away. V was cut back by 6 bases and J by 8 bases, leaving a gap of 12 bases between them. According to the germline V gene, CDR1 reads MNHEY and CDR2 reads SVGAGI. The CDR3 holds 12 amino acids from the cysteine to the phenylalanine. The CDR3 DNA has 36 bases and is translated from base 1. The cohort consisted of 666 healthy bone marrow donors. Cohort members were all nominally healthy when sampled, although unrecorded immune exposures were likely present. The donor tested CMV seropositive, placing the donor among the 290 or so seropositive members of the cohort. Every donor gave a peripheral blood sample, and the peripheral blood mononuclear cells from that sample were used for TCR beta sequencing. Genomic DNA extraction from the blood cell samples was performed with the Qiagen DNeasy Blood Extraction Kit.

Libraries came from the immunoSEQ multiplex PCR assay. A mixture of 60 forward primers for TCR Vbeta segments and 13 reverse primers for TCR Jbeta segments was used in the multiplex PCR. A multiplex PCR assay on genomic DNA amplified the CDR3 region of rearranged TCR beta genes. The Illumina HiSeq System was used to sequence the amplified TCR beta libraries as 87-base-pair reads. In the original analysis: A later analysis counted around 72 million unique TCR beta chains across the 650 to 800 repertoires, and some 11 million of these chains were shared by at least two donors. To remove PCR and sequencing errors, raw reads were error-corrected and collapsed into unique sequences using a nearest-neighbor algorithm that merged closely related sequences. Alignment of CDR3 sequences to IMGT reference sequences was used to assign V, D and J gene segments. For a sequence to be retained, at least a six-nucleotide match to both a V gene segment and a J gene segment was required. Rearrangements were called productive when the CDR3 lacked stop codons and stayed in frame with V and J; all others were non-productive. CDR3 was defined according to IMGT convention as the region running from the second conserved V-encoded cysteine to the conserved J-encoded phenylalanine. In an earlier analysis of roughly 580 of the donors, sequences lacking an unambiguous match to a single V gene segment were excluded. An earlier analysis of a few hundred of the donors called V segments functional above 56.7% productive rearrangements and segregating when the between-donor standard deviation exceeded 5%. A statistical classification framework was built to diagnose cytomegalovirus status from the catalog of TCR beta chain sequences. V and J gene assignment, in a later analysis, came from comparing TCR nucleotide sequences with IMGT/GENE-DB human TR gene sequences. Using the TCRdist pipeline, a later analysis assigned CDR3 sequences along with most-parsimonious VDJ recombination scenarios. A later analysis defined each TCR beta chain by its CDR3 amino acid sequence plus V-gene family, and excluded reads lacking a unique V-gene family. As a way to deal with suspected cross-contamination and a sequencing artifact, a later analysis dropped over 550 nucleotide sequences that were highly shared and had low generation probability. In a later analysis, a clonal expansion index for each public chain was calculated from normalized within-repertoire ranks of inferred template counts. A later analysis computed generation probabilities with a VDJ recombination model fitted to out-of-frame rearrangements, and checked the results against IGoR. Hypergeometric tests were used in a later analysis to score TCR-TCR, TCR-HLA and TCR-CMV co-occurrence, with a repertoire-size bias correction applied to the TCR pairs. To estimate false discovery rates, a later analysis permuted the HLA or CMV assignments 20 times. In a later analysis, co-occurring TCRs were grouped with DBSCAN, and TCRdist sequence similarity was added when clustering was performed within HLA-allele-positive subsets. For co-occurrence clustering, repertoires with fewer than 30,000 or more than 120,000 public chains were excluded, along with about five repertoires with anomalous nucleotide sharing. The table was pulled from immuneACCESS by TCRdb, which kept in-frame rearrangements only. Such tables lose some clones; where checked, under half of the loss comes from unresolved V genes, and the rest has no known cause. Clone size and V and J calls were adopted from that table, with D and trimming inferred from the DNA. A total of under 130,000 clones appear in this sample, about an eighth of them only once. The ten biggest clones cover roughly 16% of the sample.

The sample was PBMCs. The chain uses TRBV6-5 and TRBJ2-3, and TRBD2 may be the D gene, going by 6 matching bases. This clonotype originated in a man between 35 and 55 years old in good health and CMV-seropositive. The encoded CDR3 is CASRNEEGTQYF. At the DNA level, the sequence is TGTGCCAGCAGAAATGAGGAGGGTACGCAGTATTTT.